The present T cell receptor beta chain was sequenced within a study of CD4 and CD8 cells across lung adenocarcinoma regions. TCRdb reanalysed the PCR reads using MiXCR and keeps one entry per CDR3 protein. The top ten clones hold over 20% of a sample with under 25,000 distinct CDR3 sequences, about 50% of them seen once. CDR1 and CDR2 from the germline V gene are SGHDN and FVKESK. V was shortened by 2 bases and J by 5 bases, with 4 bases between the two germline ends. The CDR3 is made up of 13 amino acids. The source material was CD4+ T cells from the center of a lung tumor. The J gene is TRBJ1-6, the V gene TRBV14, with no clear D. This receptor was identified in a male donor with lung adenocarcinoma. The CD4 and CD8 labels of this study may be unreliable. The CDR3 DNA reads as TGTGCCAGCAGCCAATGGAATAATTCACCCCTCCACTTT. This encodes CASSQWNNSPLHF. Drawing the rest from reference TRBV14 and TRBJ1-6, the complete variable domain is EAGVTQFPSHSVIEKGQTVTLRCDPISGHDNLYWYRRVMGKEIKFLLHFVKESKQDESGMPNNRFLAERTGGTYSTLKVQPAELEDSGVYFCASSQWNNSPLHFGNGTRLTVT.